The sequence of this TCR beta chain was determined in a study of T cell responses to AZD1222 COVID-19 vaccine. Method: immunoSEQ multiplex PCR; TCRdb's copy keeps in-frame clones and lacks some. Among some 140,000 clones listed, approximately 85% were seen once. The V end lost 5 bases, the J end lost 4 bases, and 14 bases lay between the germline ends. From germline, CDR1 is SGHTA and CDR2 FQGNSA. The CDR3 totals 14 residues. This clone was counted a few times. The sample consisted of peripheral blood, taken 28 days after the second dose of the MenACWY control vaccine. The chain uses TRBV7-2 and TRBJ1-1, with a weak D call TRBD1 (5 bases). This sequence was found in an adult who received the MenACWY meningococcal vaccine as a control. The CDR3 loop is CASSPTKGVTEAFF. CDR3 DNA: TGTGCCAGCAGCCCTACCAAAGGGGTCACTGAAGCTTTCTTT.